The rows below give T cell receptor beta chains drawn from one sample of a study of regulatory T cells in long-lasting Graves disease. MiXCR, applied by TCRdb to the multiplex PCR reads, yields one record per CDR3 protein. The sample consists of about 440,000 distinct CDR3 sequences, over 15% of them appearing once. This same sample was also part of a study on T cells in Graves' hyperthyroidism and ophthalmopathy.

Material: peripheral blood mononuclear cells (PBMCs), obtained at new diagnosis, from a patient treated with antithyroid drugs. These receptors all stem from a woman in her thirties with Graves disease. Both conserved end residues are part of each CDR3. The order of the fields is D gene, J gene, V gene, clone size, CDR3 DNA, CDR3 protein. A D gene is named only where the DNA matches it firmly. A clone size is listed for some rows: how often the clone was seen (once, few, many), or a class if it is expanded.

D: TRBD2
J: TRBJ2-1
V: TRBV14
size: few
DNA: TGTGCCAGCAGCCAATGGGGGATAACCGGGACTAGCGGCCAAGACAATGAGCAGTTCTTC
CDR3: CASSQWGITGTSGQDNEQFF

D: TRBD1
J: TRBJ2-7
V: TRBV24-1
size: many
DNA: TGTGCCACCAGTGATCCGGGACAGGGGGAAAGCGAGCAGTACTTC
CDR3: CATSDPGQGESEQYF

D: NA
J: TRBJ2-1
V: TRBV12-3/TRBV12-4
size: NA
DNA: TGTGCCAGCAGTTGGGGTTCTTACAATGAGCCGTTCTTC
CDR3: CASSWGSYNEPFF

D: NA
J: TRBJ1-5
V: TRBV6-2/TRBV6-3
size: many
DNA: TGTGCCAGCAGTACCGCCCAGCGGGGTAACGATCAGCCCCAGCATTTT
CDR3: CASSTAQRGNDQPQHF

D: NA
J: TRBJ2-3
V: TRBV20-1
size: NA
DNA: TGCAGTGCTAGCGGACTTGAGGGTACGCAGTATTTT
CDR3: CSASGLEGTQYF

D: NA
J: TRBJ2-7
V: TRBV2
size: many
DNA: TGTGCCAGCAGTGTGGACAGATCCTACGAGCAGTACTTC
CDR3: CASSVDRSYEQYF

D: TRBD1
J: TRBJ2-1
V: TRBV6-5
size: many
DNA: TGTGCCAGCAGTTGGAACCGACAGGGGTATGAGCAGTTCTTC
CDR3: CASSWNRQGYEQFF

D: NA
J: TRBJ2-1
V: TRBV6-1
size: many
DNA: TGTGCCAGCAGTCCGGGACTTCTCAATGAGCAGTTCTTC
CDR3: CASSPGLLNEQFF

D: NA
J: TRBJ2-7
V: TRBV28
size: many
DNA: TGTGCCAGCAACACCGAGAGTGGGACAACCTACGAGCAGTACTTC
CDR3: CASNTESGTTYEQYF

D: NA
J: TRBJ2-2
V: TRBV5-5
size: many
DNA: TGCGCCAGCAGCTACAAGAATTTGGCCGGGGAGCTGTTTTTT
CDR3: CASSYKNLAGELFF

D: NA
J: TRBJ2-3
V: TRBV15
size: many
DNA: TGTGCCACCAGCAGAGAAGGGGGGGGGAGCACAGATACGCAGTATTTT
CDR3: CATSREGGGSTDTQYF

D: TRBD1
J: TRBJ1-2
V: TRBV4-1
size: NA
DNA: TGCGCCAGCAGCCAAGGAGGTCGACAGGGGCCACCCTATGGCTACACCTTC
CDR3: CASSQGGRQGPPYGYTF

D: NA
J: TRBJ1-5
V: TRBV6-2/TRBV6-3
size: many
DNA: TGTGCCAGCAGTTACCCTATGACAGGTCTTTGGCAGCCCCAGCATTTT
CDR3: CASSYPMTGLWQPQHF

D: TRBD1
J: TRBJ2-1
V: TRBV7-2
size: many
DNA: TGTGCCAGCAGCCAACAAACAGGGGGCAATGAGCAGTTCTTC
CDR3: CASSQQTGGNEQFF

D: NA
J: TRBJ2-7
V: TRBV27
size: many
DNA: TGTGCCAGCAGTTTATCGTTAGGAGAGCAGTACTTC
CDR3: CASSLSLGEQYF

D: NA
J: TRBJ2-2
V: TRBV5-1
size: NA
DNA: TGCGCCAGCAGCTTGGCGAAGGAACTTCCCGACACCGGGGAGCTGTTTTTT
CDR3: CASSLAKELPDTGELFF